Sequencing of this T cell receptor beta chain was carried out in a study of CD8+CD57+ T cells in acquired aplastic anemia. Looking at the study overall: Mean yield of DNA from sorted CD4+ and CD8+ cells was 2.5 to 4 ug.

Genomic DNA was employed as the template in profiling TCR beta VDJ and CDR3. TCRdb passed the reads through MiXCR, listing each CDR3 protein once. Of 100,000 to 150,000 distinct CDR3 sequences in the sample, about half are singletons; the top ten hold about 2.5%. This CDR3 comprises 16 residues. Germline trimming cut 1 base from V and 8 bases from J; bases unmatched to any gene: 9. Germline loops: CDR1 SSHAT, CDR2 FNYEAQ (reference sequence). In its sample, this clonotype was seen many times. The TCR sequence derives from a human donor in good health, serving as a control. V usage is TRBV7-7 and J usage is TRBJ2-1, with 9 positions matching TRBD1. The sample taken for sequencing was sorted CD4+, CD8+, or CD8+CD57+ T cells (not recorded which) from PBMCs. In DNA form, the CDR3 reads TGTGCCAGCAGCTTAGTTCCCGGGACAGGGTCCCATGAGCAGTTCTTC. It encodes CASSLVPGTGSHEQFF.